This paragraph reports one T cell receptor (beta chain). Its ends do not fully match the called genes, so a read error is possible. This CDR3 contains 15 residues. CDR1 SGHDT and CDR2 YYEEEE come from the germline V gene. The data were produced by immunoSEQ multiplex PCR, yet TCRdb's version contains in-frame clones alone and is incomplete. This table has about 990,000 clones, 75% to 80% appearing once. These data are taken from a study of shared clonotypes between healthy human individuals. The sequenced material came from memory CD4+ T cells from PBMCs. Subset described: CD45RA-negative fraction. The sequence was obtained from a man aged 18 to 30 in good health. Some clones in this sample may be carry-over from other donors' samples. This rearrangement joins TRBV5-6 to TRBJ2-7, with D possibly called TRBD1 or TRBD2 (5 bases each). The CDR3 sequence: CASTLRWDRVYEQYF. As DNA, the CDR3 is TGTGCCAGCACCTTGCGCTGGGACCGGGTCTACGAGCAGTACTTC. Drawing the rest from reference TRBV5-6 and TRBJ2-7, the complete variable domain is DAGVTQSPTHLIKTRGQQVTLRCSPKSGHDTVSWYQQALGQGPQFIFQYYEEEERQRGNFPDRFSGHQFPNYSSELNVNALLLGDSALYLCASTLRWDRVYEQYFGPGTRLTVT.